The rows below give T cell receptor beta chains drawn from one sample of a study of blood T cell repertoires in COVID-19. Here immunoSEQ multiplex PCR was the method, and the copy in TCRdb shows in-frame clones only, minus some. This table holds 40,000 to 45,000 clones, approximately 91% found once. Sequencing input: peripheral blood. The receptors originated from a human donor in a cohort sampled during active COVID-19. Both conserved end residues are trimmed from each CDR3. Not all rows give a size; the values are once, few, many and, for expanded clones, a class.

clone_size j_call v_call cdr3_aa
- TRBJ2-2 TRBV30 ACHRAGANTGELF
- TRBJ1-3 TRBV21-1 ASSHRGPGGNTIY
- TRBJ1-2 TRBV5-1 ASSLEVTGYYGYT
- TRBJ1-1 TRBV12-3/TRBV12-4 ASSWRDGREAF
- TRBJ1-6 TRBV9 ASSVGLEDPYNSPLH
- TRBJ1-1 TRBV19 ASSIQGLGTEAF
- TRBJ1-5 TRBV6-1 ASSDGVPSNQPQH
- TRBJ1-2 TRBV19 ASSMIASGTGAGYT
- TRBJ1-1 TRBV4-1 ASSQRLVRTGETEAF
- TRBJ1-5 TRBV30 AWSVPGTGNQPQH
- TRBJ2-4 TRBV19 ASSGQGAAKNIQY
few TRBJ2-7 TRBV7-3 ASNQRGTYEQY
few TRBJ1-6 TRBV25-1 AIQREGDNSPLH
- TRBJ2-1 TRBV11-2 ASSLGRGKQF
- TRBJ1-5 TRBV6-6 ASSYSEGSDQPQH
few TRBJ1-3 TRBV5-1 ASISGDGNTIY
- TRBJ1-3 TRBV19 ASSIDRTGSGNTIY
- TRBJ1-5 TRBV30 AWSVQVNQPQH
- TRBJ1-3 TRBV19 ATRNRGSGNTIY
- TRBJ2-3 TRBV9 ASSGLGADTQY
- TRBJ1-5 TRBV5-6 ASSGLNQPQH
- TRBJ2-1 TRBV2 ASSERVRVGSDEQF
- TRBJ2-5 TRBV2 ASSALAGGRETQY
- TRBJ2-6 TRBV19 ASSTRTGNSGANVLT